The 28 T cell receptor beta chains reported below all come from one sample, sequenced in a study of T cells in Graves' hyperthyroidism and ophthalmopathy. The TCR beta CDR3 regions underwent amplification using RNA transcripts as the source. Primed by the HTBI set, a first-round RT-PCR was run on the TCR CDR3. TCRdb re-analysed the multiplex PCR reads in MiXCR, keeping a single row per CDR3 protein. The sample lists a few hundred thousand distinct CDR3 sequences, approximately 19% occurring once. Sample: blood. Receptors originate from a woman aged 18-30 years with Graves' hyperthyroidism.

This clonotype was detected many times. The genes are TRBV6-1 and TRBJ2-5, with a weak D call TRBD2 (6 bases). This CDR3 region has 14 residues. Germline CDR1 MNHNS, CDR2 SASEGT. V lost 7 bases to trimming and J lost 4 bases, with 16 bases between them. CDR3 protein: CASTGTFGGETQYF. The DNA for the CDR3 is TGTGCCAGCACCGGGACCTTCGGGGGAGAGACCCAGTACTTC.

This clonotype was seen many times. The rearrangement links TRBV11-2 to TRBJ1-2, with a possible D match to TRBD1 (6 bases). This CDR3 has 15 residues. Germline loops: CDR1 SGHAT, CDR2 FQNNGV. The V end lost 2 bases, the J end lost 4 bases, and 14 bases lay between the germline ends. CDR3 sequence (DNA): TGTGCCAGCAGCTTAAACAGGGATGTGGGCTATGGCTACACCTTC. It is translated as CASSLNRDVGYGYTF.

This clonotype came up a few times. The chain joins TRBV5-1 to TRBJ2-3; D is uncertain. Trimming took off 4 bases at V and 2 bases at J, with 11 bases between the two ends. CDR1 is SGHRS and CDR2 is YFSETQ in the germline V gene. The CDR3 loop spans 14 amino acids. CDR3: CASSPWTYTDTQYF. The CDR3 DNA sequence: TGCGCCAGCAGCCCCTGGACCTACACAGATACGCAGTATTTT.

This clonotype was detected many times. The V and J genes are TRBV28 and TRBJ2-5; D is uncertain. Germline CDR1 is MDHEN and CDR2 is SYDVKM. Between the trimmed V and J ends, which lost 5 bases and 1 base, there was a span of 11 bases. CDR3 length: 14 residues. CDR3 amino acids: CASSPITRQETQYF. DNA for the CDR3: TGTGCCAGCAGTCCAATCACTCGCCAAGAGACCCAGTACTTC.

The CDR3 reads CSARDLGRTNTGELFF. Written as DNA, the CDR3 is TGCAGTGCTAGAGATCTGGGACGGACGAACACCGGGGAGCTGTTTTTT. The rearrangement links TRBV20-1 to TRBJ2-2; D is possibly TRBD1 or TRBD2 (5 bases each). This CDR3 is 16 amino acids long. The V and J ends lost 0 bases and 0 bases respectively, with 11 bases between them. Germline V gene data show CDR1 as DFQATT and CDR2 as SNEGSKA (reference sequence).

This clonotype occurred a few times. The chain joins TRBV11-1 to TRBJ2-7, with 8 nucleotides matching TRBD1. The germline CDR1 and CDR2 sequences are SGHAT and FQDESV (reference sequence). The ends lost 2 bases at V and 6 bases at J; junction bases unmatched: 15. There are 17 residues in the CDR3. The DNA of the CDR3 is TGTGCCAGCAGCTTATTAGAGACAGGGGCCCTGGGGTTCGAGCAGTACTTC. As protein: CASSLLETGALGFEQYF.

This clonotype was observed at least ten times. CDR3 sequence reads: CSATSAGYYEQYF. The CDR3 DNA sequence: TGCAGTGCTACCTCGGCAGGGTACTACGAGCAGTACTTC. The chain has TRBV20-1 and TRBJ2-7; D may be TRBD1 (5 bases). The germline CDR1 and CDR2 sequences are DFQATT and SNEGSKA (reference sequence). CDR3 length equals 13 residues. Trimming took off 4 bases at V and 3 bases at J, with 13 bases between the two ends.

The CDR3 DNA sequence: TGTGCCAGCAGCGTAGGCGCAGTGGCTGAAGCTTTCTTT. It encodes CASSVGAVAEAFF. This sequence joins TRBV9 and TRBJ1-1; D unclear. Germline V gives CDR1 SGDLS, CDR2 YYNGEE. Trimming took off 0 bases at V and 6 bases at J, with 9 bases between the two ends. This CDR3 contains 13 residues.

Many counts were recorded for this clonotype. The chain uses TRBV20-1 and TRBJ2-3, with D tentatively TRBD2 (6 bases). The CDR3 length is 16 residues. Per the germline V gene, CDR1 is DFQATT and CDR2 is SNEGSKA (reference sequence). V dropped 5 bases and J dropped 1 base, with 19 bases sitting between them. CDR3 loop: CSAPAAGPVGTDTQYF. For the CDR3, the DNA is TGCAGTGCTCCTGCCGCGGGACCGGTTGGCACAGATACGCAGTATTTT.

A word on this clonotype: This may be a read error, as it is one base from a much larger clone. The V call is TRBV6-1, the J call TRBJ2-5; D not certain. Germline V gene data show CDR1 as MNHNS and CDR2 as SASEGT. This CDR3 has 13 amino acids. CDR3 DNA sequence: TGTGCCAGCAGGAAGTTAGGAAAAGAGACCAAGTACTTC. Protein sequence: CASRKLGKETKYF.

This clonotype was observed many times. The gene calls are TRBV9 and TRBJ1-1; D is possibly TRBD1 (6 bases). Germline V gene sequence: CDR1 SGDLS, CDR2 YYNGEE. This CDR3 is 14 amino acids long. Trimming removed 2 bases from V and 6 bases from J, with 14 bases in between. The CDR3 DNA reads TGTGCCAGCAGCGTGGAAGGGGGATCCGCTGAAGCTTTCTTT. The encoded protein is CASSVEGGSAEAFF.

This clonotype was observed many times. This rearrangement joins TRBV15 to TRBJ2-7, with a tentative D call TRBD1 (6 bases). CDR3 length equals 13 residues. CDR1 is LNHNV and CDR2 is YYDKDF in the germline V gene (reference sequence). V was cut by 5 bases and J by 4 bases, with 12 bases left in between. Here the CDR3 DNA reads TGTGCCACCAGCGGCCGGGACACGTACGAGCAGTACTTC. Protein sequence: CATSGRDTYEQYF.

This clonotype has ten or more counts. CDR3 loop: CASSNSGGSGGELFF. CDR3 in DNA: TGTGCCAGCAGTAATAGCGGGGGGTCAGGCGGGGAGCTGTTTTTT. V is TRBV12-3 or TRBV12-4 and J is TRBJ2-2; 10 bases align to TRBD2. The ends lost 5 bases at V and 7 bases at J; junction bases unmatched: 7. The CDR3 is 15 residues long.

This clonotype came up many times. The chain has TRBV24-1 and TRBJ2-5; tentatively, D is TRBD1 or TRBD2 (5 bases each). Germline CDR1 reads KGHDR; CDR2 reads SFDVKD. CDR3 length equals 16 residues. Trimming removed 3 bases from V and 2 bases from J, with 15 bases in between. The CDR3 loop reads CATSDVGTDGQETQYF. CDR3 DNA sequence: TGTGCCACCAGTGATGTCGGGACGGACGGACAAGAGACCCAGTACTTC.

In its sample, this clonotype was seen many times. This chain joins TRBV6-1 and TRBJ2-7, with 7 bases fitting TRBD1. The CDR3 is 15 residues long. The V gene end was trimmed by 4 bases and the J gene end by 2 bases; junction bases not matched to a gene: 8. Germline lookup yields CDR1 MNHNS and CDR2 SASEGT. In nucleotides, the CDR3 is TGTGCCAGCAGTGGATCGCCCGGGACAGCCTACGAGCAGTACTTC. As protein: CASSGSPGTAYEQYF.

This clonotype was seen many times. The DNA of the CDR3 is TGCAGTGCCGTGCTTCTGGGAGAAGCTTTCTTT. Protein sequence: CSAVLLGEAFF. This rearrangement joins TRBV20-1 to TRBJ1-1; D is uncertain. CDR3 length: 11 amino acids. The germline V and J ends were trimmed by 6 bases and 8 bases, with 13 bases remaining between them. Germline V gene sequence: CDR1 DFQATT, CDR2 SNEGSKA (reference sequence).

The chain employs TRBV5-6 and TRBJ2-5, with a possible D match to TRBD2 (6 bases). The CDR3 runs to 15 residues. The germline CDR1 and CDR2 sequences are SGHDT and YYEEEE. V was cut by 4 bases and J by 2 bases, with 15 bases left in between. The CDR3 DNA reads as TGTGCCAGCAGCCCCGGGGGACGGATACAAGAGACCCAGTACTTC. Translating gives CASSPGGRIQETQYF.

This clonotype was detected many times. This chain joins TRBV5-1 and TRBJ1-1, with 9 bases matching TRBD1. V trimming: 7 bases; J trimming: 5 bases; junction bases outside the gene matches: 9. From germline, CDR1 is SGHRS and CDR2 YFSETQ. The CDR3 loop spans 14 amino acids. The CDR3 here is CASGGQGGNTEAFF. CDR3 in DNA: TGCGCCAGCGGGGGACAGGGTGGGAATACTGAAGCTTTCTTT.

The V and J genes are TRBV20-1 and TRBJ1-3, with D perhaps TRBD1 (6 bases). CDR1 is DFQATT and CDR2 is SNEGSKA in the germline V gene (reference sequence). V was shortened by 5 bases and J by 0 bases, with 11 bases between the two germline ends. The CDR3 has 14 residues. The CDR3 DNA follows: TGCAGTGCTCCCGACAGGAGCTCTGGAAACACCATATATTTT. Translating it yields CSAPDRSSGNTIYF.

The chain joins TRBV6-1 to TRBJ1-2; D uncertain. CDR1 and CDR2 (germline): MNHNS, SASEGT. V was clipped by 6 bases and J by 8 bases, with 13 bases between them. The CDR3 loop spans 12 amino acids. The CDR3 coding sequence is TGTGCCAGCAGCCGCGGGGAGGGAGGCTACACCTTC. Encoded protein: CASSRGEGGYTF.

The chain recombines TRBV30 with TRBJ1-1, with D perhaps TRBD1 (5 bases). Deletions cut 3 bases from V and 5 bases from J, with 10 bases between. Germline CDR1 reads GTSNPN; CDR2 reads SVGIG (reference sequence). The CDR3 consists of 12 residues. CDR3 sequence reads: CAWSGGGTEAFF. CDR3 sequence (DNA): TGTGCCTGGAGCGGGGGGGGGACTGAAGCTTTCTTT.

This clonotype was seen at least ten times. The chain recombines TRBV6-5 with TRBJ1-5; D unclear. CDR1 and CDR2 (germline): MNHEY, SVGAGI. Trimming pared 0 bases from V and 5 bases from J, leaving 5 bases between. CDR3 length equals 13 residues. The CDR3: CASSYSGYQPQHF. DNA of the CDR3: TGTGCCAGCAGTTACTCTGGTTATCAGCCCCAGCATTTT.

This clonotype was recorded many times. CDR3 amino acids: CASSHDYQGSYEQYF. The CDR3 region has the DNA TGTGCCAGCAGCCACGATTACCAGGGGTCCTACGAGCAGTACTTC. This chain links TRBV4-2 with TRBJ2-7; D is possibly TRBD1 (6 bases). The V end lost 3 bases, the J end lost 1 base, and 13 bases lay between the germline ends. Germline CDR1 reads LGHNA; CDR2 reads YNFKEQ. CDR3 size: 15 residues.

As to this clonotype: A read error may explain this, as a much larger clone is one base away. Since the CDR3 does not end with the conserved phenylalanine or tryptophan, this likely comes from a read error. The chain has TRBV9 and TRBJ1-1; 7 bases are shared with TRBD1. CDR1 and CDR2 from the germline V gene are SGDLS and YYNGEE. Trimming removed 1 base from V and 3 bases from J; junction bases left unmatched: 0. The CDR3 spans 13 residues. CDR3 amino acids: CASSVRGHTEAFL. As DNA, the CDR3 is TGTGCCAGCAGCGTAAGGGGGCACACTGAAGCTTTCTTG.

This clonotype was recorded many times. The chain uses TRBV6-5 and TRBJ2-7; D is unclear. Per the germline V gene, CDR1 is MNHEY and CDR2 is SVGAGI. The CDR3 sequence is 14 residues long. V was cut by 0 bases and J by 2 bases, with 8 bases left in between. The DNA of the CDR3 is TGTGCCAGCAGTTACTCGAGCGACGCCTACGAGCAGTACTTC. Encoded protein: CASSYSSDAYEQYF.

This clonotype was found many times. The rearrangement links TRBV27 to TRBJ2-4; D is ambiguous. CDR1 MNHEY and CDR2 SMNVEV come from the germline V gene (reference sequence). Trimming cost V 5 bases and J 9 bases, with 17 bases left between them. The CDR3 sequence is 14 residues long. The CDR3 reads CASSPGPNGGIQYF. In DNA form, the CDR3 reads TGTGCCAGCAGTCCCGGACCGAACGGCGGCATTCAGTACTTC.

This clonotype was counted between two and nine times. V and J are TRBV6-5 and TRBJ2-7; 7 bases match TRBD2. CDR3 size: 14 residues. Germline CDR1 is MNHEY and CDR2 is SVGAGI. Trimming removed 4 bases from V and 2 bases from J; junction bases left unmatched: 5. The CDR3 nucleotides are TGTGCCAGCAGTTTGCGGCGGGGGACCTACGAGCAGTACTTC. It translates to CASSLRRGTYEQYF.

Ten or more counts support this clonotype. The chain combines TRBV15 with TRBJ2-2; unclear D gene. Between the trimmed V and J ends, which lost 0 bases and 6 bases, there was a span of 11 bases. This CDR3 contains 15 residues. Germline V gene lookup returns CDR1 LNHNV and CDR2 YYDKDF (reference sequence). CDR3 coding DNA: TGTGCCACCAGCAGAGATCGAGGTAGTTCCGGGGAGCTGTTTTTT. Residues: CATSRDRGSSGELFF.